These T cell receptor beta chains were read from a single sample in a study of T cells in Graves' hyperthyroidism and ophthalmopathy. TCRdb re-analysed the multiplex PCR reads in MiXCR, keeping a single row per CDR3 protein. The data hold 600,000 or so distinct CDR3 sequences, with about 17% observed a single time. The sequenced material came from blood. Source of these receptors: a woman in her twenties or thirties with Graves' hyperthyroidism. Both conserved end residues are part of each CDR3. Where a row states a size, it is once, few, many or the class of an expanded clone; other rows omit it.

- | TRBJ2-3 | TRBV5-6 | CASSLRPRDTDTQYF
many | TRBJ2-7 | TRBV28 | CASSLDPTYEQYF
many | TRBJ2-7 | TRBV11-2 | CASSLDTDSYEQYF
few | TRBJ2-5 | TRBV5-1 | CASNQGAAETQYF
many | TRBJ1-1 | TRBV9 | CASSVATMNTEAFF
- | TRBJ2-7 | TRBV18 | CASSPGTGFSYEQYF
many | TRBJ1-1 | TRBV6-1 | CASNRGSHTEAFF
many | TRBJ2-4 | TRBV6-1 | CASSPKGDRRLAKNIQYF
few | TRBJ2-3 | TRBV30 | CAWSVPRGRRTHTQYF
- | TRBJ1-6 | TRBV6-6 | CASSYERGTNNSPLHF
- | TRBJ2-3 | TRBV10-3 | CAISGVLAGGPGTQYF
many | TRBJ2-1 | TRBV9 | CASSASYNEQFF
many | TRBJ2-1 | TRBV10-3 | CAISESTRTSGYNEQFF
many | TRBJ1-5 | TRBV2 | CASSRTGHTMNQPQHF
- | TRBJ1-4 | TRBV6-1 | CASSELGNEKLFF
many | TRBJ2-7 | TRBV30 | CAWSIAGAYEQYF
many | TRBJ1-2 | TRBV20-1 | CSARDVRDSDGYTF
few | TRBJ1-1 | TRBV15 | CATSRGLSGEGTEAFF
many | TRBJ2-4 | TRBV12-3/TRBV12-4 | CASSLGENIQYF
- | TRBJ1-5 | TRBV28 | CASLQANQPQHF
- | TRBJ1-3 | TRBV19 | CASRARGSTGNTIYF
many | TRBJ1-5 | TRBV28 | CASSPRLYRGEQPQHF
- | TRBJ2-1 | TRBV7-9 | CASRPGEGGNEQFF
many | TRBJ1-2 | TRBV7-2 | CASSWGQGNYGYTF
- | TRBJ2-3 | TRBV6-1 | CASSVGGRDTDTQYF
many | TRBJ1-1 | TRBV29-1 | CSVAGTGSEAFF
- | TRBJ1-1 | TRBV7-9 | CASAVGGTEAFF
- | TRBJ2-3 | TRBV6-4 | CASSEILIRGSTDTQYF
few | TRBJ2-7 | TRBV7-9 | CASSLSESAGGEQYF
many | TRBJ2-7 | TRBV20-1 | CSARGTSGRPEQYF
many | TRBJ2-1 | TRBV5-1 | CASSTTFGTGTYNEQFF
many | TRBJ2-7 | TRBV20-1 | CSARGTSGTYEQYF
- | TRBJ2-1 | TRBV7-9 | CASSSPSGRAPTSSYNEQFF
- | TRBJ2-3 | TRBV11-2 | CASRPQGESTDTQYF
- | TRBJ2-1 | TRBV11-2 | CASSTLRKEQFF